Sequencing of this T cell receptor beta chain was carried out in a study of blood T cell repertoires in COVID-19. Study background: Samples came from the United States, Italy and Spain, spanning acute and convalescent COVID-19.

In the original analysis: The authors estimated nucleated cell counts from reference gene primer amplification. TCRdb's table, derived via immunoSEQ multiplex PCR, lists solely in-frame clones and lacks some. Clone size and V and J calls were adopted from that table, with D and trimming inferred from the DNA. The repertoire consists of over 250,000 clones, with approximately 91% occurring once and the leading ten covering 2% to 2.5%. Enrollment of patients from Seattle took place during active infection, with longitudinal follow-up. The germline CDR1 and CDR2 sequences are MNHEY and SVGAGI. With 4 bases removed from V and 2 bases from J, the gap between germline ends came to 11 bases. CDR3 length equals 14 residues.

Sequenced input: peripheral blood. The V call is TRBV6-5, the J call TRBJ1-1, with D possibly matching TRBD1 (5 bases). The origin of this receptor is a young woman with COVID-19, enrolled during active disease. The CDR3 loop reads CASSSFQGNTEAFF. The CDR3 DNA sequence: TGTGCCAGCAGTTCCTTCCAGGGAAACACTGAAGCTTTCTTT.